Reported below is one T cell receptor (beta chain). The data originate from a study of T-cell memory formation after mild COVID-19. The germline V and J ends were trimmed by 3 bases and 8 bases, with 18 bases remaining between them. The V gene's germline CDR1 is SGHTS and CDR2 YDEGEE. The length of the CDR3 is 15 residues. TCRdb ran MiXCR on the 5' RACE reads and lists one entry per CDR3 protein. Here the sample spans about 400,000 distinct CDR3 sequences, over 15% being singletons. The sequenced sample was PBMCs or a T cell subset sorted from them (not recorded which). This chain connects TRBV5-8 to TRBJ2-1; D is possibly TRBD1 or TRBD2 (5 bases each). This TCR was sampled from a man aged 18 to 30 who had mild COVID-19 (a few samples of this study predate the infection). Cell type and time point are not known. For the CDR3, the DNA is TGTGCCAGCAGCTCCGGGACGGTGGGATCGGATGAGCAGTTCTTC. It is translated as CASSSGTVGSDEQFF.